This is a list of T cell receptor beta chains from one sample in a study of OX40 agonist ivuxolimab in advanced cancers. TCRdb's copy holds only in-frame clones and misses some; the assay was immunoSEQ multiplex PCR. The sample shows 35,000 or so clones, roughly four fifths of them seen only once. Source: CD4+ or CD8+ T cells sorted from blood, taken in a trial of the OX40 agonist ivuxolimab. Receptor source: an adult with an advanced solid tumor such as melanoma, head and neck, liver or kidney cancer. Each CDR3 is given with its conserved first and last residue.

v_call: TRBV18
j_call: TRBJ2-2
cdr3_aa: CASSPYGGNPGRAGELFF

v_call: TRBV30
j_call: TRBJ1-1
cdr3_aa: CAWSFEVGLMNTEAFF

v_call: TRBV5-1
j_call: TRBJ2-3
cdr3_aa: CASSPPGAPDTQYF

v_call: TRBV27
j_call: TRBJ2-7
cdr3_aa: CASSLSITGRDGQYF

v_call: TRBV2
j_call: TRBJ1-1
cdr3_aa: CASSGGTGGTEAFF

v_call: TRBV28
j_call: TRBJ1-2
cdr3_aa: CASSFLGNGYTF

v_call: TRBV12-5
j_call: TRBJ2-7
cdr3_aa: CASGQAGAGEQYF

v_call: TRBV15
j_call: TRBJ2-1
cdr3_aa: CATSYDTDNEQFF

v_call: TRBV7-2
j_call: TRBJ2-5
cdr3_aa: CASSLVIGRGGETQYF

v_call: TRBV6-6
j_call: TRBJ2-1
cdr3_aa: CASSVGYEQFF

v_call: TRBV28
j_call: TRBJ2-7
cdr3_aa: CASPPGLRFHEQYF

v_call: TRBV28
j_call: TRBJ2-7
cdr3_aa: CASSRPGRSSYEQYF

v_call: TRBV5-1
j_call: TRBJ2-1
cdr3_aa: CASSLAASVDPEQFF

v_call: TRBV19
j_call: TRBJ1-2
cdr3_aa: CASSIPRRDRSPYGYTF

v_call: TRBV23-1
j_call: TRBJ2-3
cdr3_aa: CASSPRTSGTDTQYF

v_call: TRBV10-1
j_call: TRBJ2-1
cdr3_aa: CASSDDFYNEQFF

v_call: TRBV5-1
j_call: TRBJ1-4
cdr3_aa: CASSLTRGDEKLFF

v_call: TRBV5-1
j_call: TRBJ1-1
cdr3_aa: CASSLKPNTEAFF

v_call: TRBV14
j_call: TRBJ2-5
cdr3_aa: CASSHEGAQYF

v_call: TRBV11-2
j_call: TRBJ2-5
cdr3_aa: CASSLGVTPRRETQYF

v_call: TRBV7-9
j_call: TRBJ2-1
cdr3_aa: CASSPEALPATEQFF

v_call: TRBV7-3
j_call: TRBJ2-1
cdr3_aa: CASSLFEGGEQFF

v_call: TRBV6-5
j_call: TRBJ2-1
cdr3_aa: CASSYVAGGLNEQFF

v_call: TRBV11-1
j_call: TRBJ2-7
cdr3_aa: CASSSRTDPRPYEQYF

v_call: TRBV11-2
j_call: TRBJ1-3
cdr3_aa: CASSLGFSGNTIYF

v_call: TRBV19
j_call: TRBJ2-7
cdr3_aa: CASSPLSGGYEQYF

v_call: TRBV14
j_call: TRBJ2-7
cdr3_aa: CASSRRQAKSYEQYF

v_call: TRBV5-1
j_call: TRBJ2-3
cdr3_aa: CASSLDIAGGVMDTQYF

v_call: TRBV2
j_call: TRBJ1-2
cdr3_aa: CASGRGGSGYTF

v_call: TRBV5-1
j_call: TRBJ1-5
cdr3_aa: CASSIQGLYSNQPQHF

v_call: TRBV6-6
j_call: TRBJ1-5
cdr3_aa: CASTTGGPQHF

v_call: TRBV18
j_call: TRBJ2-2
cdr3_aa: CASSPPSQGFTGELFF

v_call: TRBV9
j_call: TRBJ2-7
cdr3_aa: CASNTPGTDYEQYF

v_call: TRBV18
j_call: TRBJ2-7
cdr3_aa: CASSPRVQGYYEQYF

v_call: TRBV18
j_call: TRBJ1-5
cdr3_aa: CASSPGTGVQGNQPQHF

v_call: TRBV4-1
j_call: TRBJ2-2
cdr3_aa: CASSRGDLTGELFF

v_call: TRBV20-1
j_call: TRBJ2-5
cdr3_aa: CSARTEETQYF

v_call: TRBV5-1
j_call: TRBJ1-5
cdr3_aa: CASSLGGKQPQHF

v_call: TRBV19
j_call: TRBJ2-2
cdr3_aa: CASIPGGHTGELFF

v_call: TRBV7-8
j_call: TRBJ2-2
cdr3_aa: CASSSSGGAGELFF

v_call: TRBV13
j_call: TRBJ2-2
cdr3_aa: CASSRRAGELFF

v_call: TRBV21-1
j_call: TRBJ2-2
cdr3_aa: CASILHGELFF

v_call: TRBV5-1
j_call: TRBJ1-2
cdr3_aa: CASSFQGGYGYTF

v_call: TRBV18
j_call: TRBJ2-2
cdr3_aa: CASSPPGTVNTGELFF

v_call: TRBV7-2
j_call: TRBJ2-2
cdr3_aa: CASSLVGVANTGELFF